This T cell receptor beta chain was sequenced in a study of T cell changes during pregnancy in multiple sclerosis. The CDR3 totals 14 residues. The germline V and J ends were trimmed by 6 bases and 7 bases, with 16 bases remaining between them. Sequencing was performed with immunoSEQ multiplex PCR; in TCRdb, only in-frame clones are kept and a portion is missing. The top ten clones hold less than 1.5% of a sample with more than 85,000 clones, just under 95% of them seen once. The J gene is TRBJ1-5, the V gene TRBV6-7; D unclear. TRBV6-7 is reported as an ORF; its role is uncertain. The starting material was peripheral blood, obtained in the third trimester of pregnancy. This clonotype originated in a female donor in good health, enrolled as a control in a pregnancy study. In nucleotides, the CDR3 is TGTGCCAGCAGCCCCGGAGGAAGCGGGCAGCCCCAGCATTTT. As protein: CASSPGGSGQPQHF.